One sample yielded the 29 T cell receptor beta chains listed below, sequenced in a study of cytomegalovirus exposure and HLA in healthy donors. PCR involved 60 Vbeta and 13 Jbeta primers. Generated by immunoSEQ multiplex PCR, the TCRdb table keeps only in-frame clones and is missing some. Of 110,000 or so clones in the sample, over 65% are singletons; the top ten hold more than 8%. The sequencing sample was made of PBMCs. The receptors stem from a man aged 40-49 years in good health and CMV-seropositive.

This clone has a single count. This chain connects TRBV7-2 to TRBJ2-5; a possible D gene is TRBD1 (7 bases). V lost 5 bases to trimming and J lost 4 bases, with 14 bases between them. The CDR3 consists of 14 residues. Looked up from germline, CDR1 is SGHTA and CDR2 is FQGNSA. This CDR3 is CASSLEGQTETQYF. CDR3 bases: TGTGCCAGCAGCCTGGAGGGACAGACAGAGACCCAGTACTTC. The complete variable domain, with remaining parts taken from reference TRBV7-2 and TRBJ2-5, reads GAGVSQSPSNKVTEKGKDVELRCDPISGHTALYWYRQSLGQGLEFLIYFQGNSAPDKSGLPSDRFSAERTGGSVSTLTIQRTQQEDSAVYLCASSLEGQTETQYFGPGTRLLVL.

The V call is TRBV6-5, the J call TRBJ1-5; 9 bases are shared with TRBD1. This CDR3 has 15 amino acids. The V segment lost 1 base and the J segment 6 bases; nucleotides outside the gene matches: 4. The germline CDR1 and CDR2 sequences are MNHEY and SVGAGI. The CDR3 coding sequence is TGTGCCAGCAGTTACTATCGGACAGGGGCTCAGCCCCAGCATTTT. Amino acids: CASSYYRTGAQPQHF.

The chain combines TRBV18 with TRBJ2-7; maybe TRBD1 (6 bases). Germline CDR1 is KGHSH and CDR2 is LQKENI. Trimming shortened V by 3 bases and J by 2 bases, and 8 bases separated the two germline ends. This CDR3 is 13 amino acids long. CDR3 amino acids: CASSPDSTYEQYF. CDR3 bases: TGTGCCAGCTCACCGGACAGTACCTACGAGCAGTACTTC.

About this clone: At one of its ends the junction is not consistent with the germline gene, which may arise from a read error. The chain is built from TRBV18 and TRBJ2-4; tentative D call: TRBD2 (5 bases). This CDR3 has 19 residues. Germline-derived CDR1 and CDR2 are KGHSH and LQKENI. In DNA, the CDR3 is TGTGCCAGCTCACCAGCAGGCAGTTTGGAGGTAGCAAACGAAAACAGTCAGTACTTC. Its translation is CASSPAGSLEVANENSQYF. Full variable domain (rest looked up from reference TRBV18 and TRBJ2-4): NAGVMQNPRHLVRRRGQEARLRCSPMKGHSHVYWYRQLPEEGLKFMVYLQKENIIDESGMPKERFSAEFPKEGPSILRIQQVVRGDSAAYFCASSPAGSLEVANENSQYFGAGTRLSVL.

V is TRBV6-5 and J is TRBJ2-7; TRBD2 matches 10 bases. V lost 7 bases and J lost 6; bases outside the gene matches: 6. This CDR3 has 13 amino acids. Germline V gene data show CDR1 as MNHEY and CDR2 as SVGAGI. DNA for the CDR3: TGTGCCAGCACTAGCGGGAGTGGGCTCGAGCAGTACTTC. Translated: CASTSGSGLEQYF.

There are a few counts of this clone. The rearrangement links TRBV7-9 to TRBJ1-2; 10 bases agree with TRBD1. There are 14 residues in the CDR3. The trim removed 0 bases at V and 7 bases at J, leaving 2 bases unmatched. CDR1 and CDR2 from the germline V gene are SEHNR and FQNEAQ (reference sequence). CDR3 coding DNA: TGTGCCAGCAGCTTAGCGACAGGGGGCAGTGGCTACACCTTC. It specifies CASSLATGGSGYTF.

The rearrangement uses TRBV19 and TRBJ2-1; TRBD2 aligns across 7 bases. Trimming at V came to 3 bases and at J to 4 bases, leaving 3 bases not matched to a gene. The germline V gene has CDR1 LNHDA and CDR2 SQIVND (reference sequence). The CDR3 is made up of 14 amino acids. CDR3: CASSMGLTYNEQFF. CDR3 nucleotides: TGTGCCAGTAGTATGGGACTAACTTACAATGAGCAGTTCTTC.

Here the CDR3 reads CASSLGTRNEKLFF. CDR3 DNA sequence: TGTGCCAGCAGCCTCGGGACACGAAATGAAAAACTGTTTTTT. The chain employs TRBV2 and TRBJ1-4, with a tentative D call TRBD1 (6 bases). Trimming removed 6 bases from V and 5 bases from J, with 13 bases in between. The CDR3 has 14 amino acids. Germline CDR1 is SNHLY and CDR2 is FYNNEI.

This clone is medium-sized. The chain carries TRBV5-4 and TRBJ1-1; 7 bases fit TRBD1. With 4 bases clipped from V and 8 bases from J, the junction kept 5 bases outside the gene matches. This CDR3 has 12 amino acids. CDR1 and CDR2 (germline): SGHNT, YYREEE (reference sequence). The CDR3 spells CASSLGQTEAFF. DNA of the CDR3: TGTGCCAGCAGCCTGGGACAGACGGAAGCTTTCTTT.

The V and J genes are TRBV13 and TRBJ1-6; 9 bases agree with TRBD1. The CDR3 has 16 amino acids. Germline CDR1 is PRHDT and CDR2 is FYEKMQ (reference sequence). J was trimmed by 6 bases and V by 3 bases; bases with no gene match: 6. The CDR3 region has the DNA TGTGCCAGCAGCTTTGCAGGACAGGGGTTTAATTCACCCCTCCACTTT. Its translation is CASSFAGQGFNSPLHF.

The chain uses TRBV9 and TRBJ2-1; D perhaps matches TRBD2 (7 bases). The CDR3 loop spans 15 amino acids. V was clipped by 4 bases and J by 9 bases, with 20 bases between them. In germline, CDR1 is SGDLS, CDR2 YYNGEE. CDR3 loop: CASSMSGGGGGEQFF. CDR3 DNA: TGTGCCAGCAGCATGAGTGGAGGGGGGGGAGGTGAGCAGTTCTTC.

CDR3 in DNA: TGTGCCAGCAGCAAACGGGGGGATATAGATACGCAGTATTTT. This translates into CASSKRGDIDTQYF. This chain links TRBV27 with TRBJ2-3; 7 nucleotides line up with TRBD2. Germline V gives CDR1 MNHEY, CDR2 SMNVEV (reference sequence). This CDR3 has 14 residues. V was clipped by 6 bases and J by 5 bases; unmatched bases: 8.

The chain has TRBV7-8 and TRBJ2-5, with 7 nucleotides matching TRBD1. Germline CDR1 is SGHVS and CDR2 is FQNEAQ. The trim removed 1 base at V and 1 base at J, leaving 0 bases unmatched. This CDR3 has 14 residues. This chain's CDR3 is CASSLGTGQETQYF. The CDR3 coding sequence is TGTGCCAGCAGCTTAGGGACAGGCCAAGAGACCCAGTACTTC. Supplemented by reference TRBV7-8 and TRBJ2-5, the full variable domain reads GAGVSQSPRYKVAKRGQDVALRCDPISGHVSLFWYQQALGQGPEFLTYFQNEAQLDKSGLPSDRFFAERPEGSVSTLKIQRTQQEDSAVYLCASSLGTGQETQYFGPGTRLLVL.

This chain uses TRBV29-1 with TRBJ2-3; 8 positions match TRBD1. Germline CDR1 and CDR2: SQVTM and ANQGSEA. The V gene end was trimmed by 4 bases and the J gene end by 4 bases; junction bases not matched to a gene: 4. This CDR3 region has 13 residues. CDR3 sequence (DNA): TGCAGCGTTGCAGGGGGCCCCGCAGATACGCAGTATTTT. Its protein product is CSVAGGPADTQYF.

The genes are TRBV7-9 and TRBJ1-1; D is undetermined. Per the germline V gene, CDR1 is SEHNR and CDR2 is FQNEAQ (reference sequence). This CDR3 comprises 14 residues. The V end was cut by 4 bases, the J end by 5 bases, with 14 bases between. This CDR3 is CASSSTGRRTEAFF. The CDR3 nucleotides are TGTGCCAGCAGCTCTACGGGTCGACGGACTGAAGCTTTCTTT.

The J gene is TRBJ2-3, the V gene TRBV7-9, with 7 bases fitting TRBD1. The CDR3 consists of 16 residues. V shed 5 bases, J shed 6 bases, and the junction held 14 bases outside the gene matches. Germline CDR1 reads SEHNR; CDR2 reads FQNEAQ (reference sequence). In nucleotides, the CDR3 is TGTGCCAGCAGCCATGGACAGGATGGCGCCTGGGATACGCAGTATTTT. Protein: CASSHGQDGAWDTQYF. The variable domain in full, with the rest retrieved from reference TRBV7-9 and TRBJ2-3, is DTGVSQNPRHKITKRGQNVTFRCDPISEHNRLYWYRQTLGQGPEFLTYFQNEAQLEKSRLLSDRFSAERPKGSFSTLEIQRTEQGDSAMYLCASSHGQDGAWDTQYFGPGTRLTVL.

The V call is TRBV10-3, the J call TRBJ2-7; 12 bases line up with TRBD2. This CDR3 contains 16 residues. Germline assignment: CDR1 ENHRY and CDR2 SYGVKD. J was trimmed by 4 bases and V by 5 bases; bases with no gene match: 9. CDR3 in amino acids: CAISKPRLAGEYEQYF. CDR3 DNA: TGTGCCATCAGTAAGCCCAGACTAGCGGGGGAGTACGAGCAGTACTTC.

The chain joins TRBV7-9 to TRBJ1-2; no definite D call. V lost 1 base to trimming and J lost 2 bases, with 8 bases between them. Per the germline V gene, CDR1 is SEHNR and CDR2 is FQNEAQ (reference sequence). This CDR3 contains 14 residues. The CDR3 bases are TGTGCCAGCAGCTTAGGAGGAGGCAACTATGGCTACACCTTC. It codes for CASSLGGGNYGYTF. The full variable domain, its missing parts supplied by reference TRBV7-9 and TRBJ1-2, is DTGVSQNPRHKITKRGQNVTFRCDPISEHNRLYWYRQTLGQGPEFLTYFQNEAQLEKSRLLSDRFSAERPKGSFSTLEIQRTEQGDSAMYLCASSLGGGNYGYTFGSGTRLTVV.

Here the CDR3 reads CASMARLIDTQYF. CDR3 DNA: TGTGCCAGCATGGCTAGGTTGATAGATACGCAGTATTTT. The chain uses TRBV6-1 and TRBJ2-3, with D uncertain. Germline CDR1 MNHNS, CDR2 SASEGT. The V end lost 7 bases, the J end lost 5 bases, and 13 bases lay between the germline ends. There are 13 residues in the CDR3.

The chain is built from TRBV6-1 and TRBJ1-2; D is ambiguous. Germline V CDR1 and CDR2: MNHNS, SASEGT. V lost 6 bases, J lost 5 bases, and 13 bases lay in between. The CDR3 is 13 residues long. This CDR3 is CASSEGIHYGYTF. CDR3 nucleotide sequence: TGTGCCAGCAGCGAGGGCATCCATTATGGCTACACCTTC.

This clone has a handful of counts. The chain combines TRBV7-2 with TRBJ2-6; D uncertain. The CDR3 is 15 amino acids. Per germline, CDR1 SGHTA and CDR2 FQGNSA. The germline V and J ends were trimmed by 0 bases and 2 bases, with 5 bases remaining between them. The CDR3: CASSLASPGANVLTF. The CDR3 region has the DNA TGTGCCAGCAGCTTAGCTAGTCCTGGGGCCAACGTCCTGACTTTC. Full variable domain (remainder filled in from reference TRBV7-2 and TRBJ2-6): GAGVSQSPSNKVTEKGKDVELRCDPISGHTALYWYRQSLGQGLEFLIYFQGNSAPDKSGLPSDRFSAERTGGSVSTLTIQRTQQEDSAVYLCASSLASPGANVLTFGAGSRLTVL.

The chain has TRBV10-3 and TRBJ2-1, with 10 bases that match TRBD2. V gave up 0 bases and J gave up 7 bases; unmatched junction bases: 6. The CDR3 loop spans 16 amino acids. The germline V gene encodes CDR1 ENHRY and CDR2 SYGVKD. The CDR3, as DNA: TGTGCCATCAGTGAGTCCAAGCGGGGGGGCAGAAATGAGCAGTTCTTC. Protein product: CAISESKRGGRNEQFF.

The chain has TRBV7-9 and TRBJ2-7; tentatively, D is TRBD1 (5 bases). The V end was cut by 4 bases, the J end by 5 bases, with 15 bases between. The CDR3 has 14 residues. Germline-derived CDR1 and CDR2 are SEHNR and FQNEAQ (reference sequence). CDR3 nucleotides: TGTGCCAGCAGCTCACGCAGGGCCCCGAACGAGCAGTACTTC. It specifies CASSSRRAPNEQYF.

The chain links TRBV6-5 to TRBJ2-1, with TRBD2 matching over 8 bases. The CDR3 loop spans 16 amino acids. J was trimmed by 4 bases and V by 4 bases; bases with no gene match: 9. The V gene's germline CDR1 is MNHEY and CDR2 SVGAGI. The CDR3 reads CASSWGGLGGYNEQFF. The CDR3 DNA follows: TGTGCCAGCAGTTGGGGGGGACTAGGGGGATACAATGAGCAGTTCTTC.

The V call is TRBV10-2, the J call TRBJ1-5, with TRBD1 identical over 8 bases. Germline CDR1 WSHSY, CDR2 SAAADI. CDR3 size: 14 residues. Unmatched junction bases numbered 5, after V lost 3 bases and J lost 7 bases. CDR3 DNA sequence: TGCGCCAGCAGTGAAACAGGGGGATGGCAGCCCCAGCATTTT. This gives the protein CASSETGGWQPQHF.

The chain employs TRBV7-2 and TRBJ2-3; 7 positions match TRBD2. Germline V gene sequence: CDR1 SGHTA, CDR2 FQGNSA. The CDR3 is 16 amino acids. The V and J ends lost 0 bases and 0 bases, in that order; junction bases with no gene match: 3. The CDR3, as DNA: TGTGCCAGCAGCTTAGCGGGAGGGCCTAGCACAGATACGCAGTATTTT. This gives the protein CASSLAGGPSTDTQYF.

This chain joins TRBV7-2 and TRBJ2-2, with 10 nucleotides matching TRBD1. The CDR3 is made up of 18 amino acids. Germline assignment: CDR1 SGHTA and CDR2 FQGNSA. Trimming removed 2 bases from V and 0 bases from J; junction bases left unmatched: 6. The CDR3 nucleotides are TGTGCCAGCAGCTTAAAGCGACAGGGGGCGACGAACACCGGGGAGCTGTTTTTT. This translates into CASSLKRQGATNTGELFF. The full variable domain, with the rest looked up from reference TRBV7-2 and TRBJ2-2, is GAGVSQSPSNKVTEKGKDVELRCDPISGHTALYWYRQSLGQGLEFLIYFQGNSAPDKSGLPSDRFSAERTGGSVSTLTIQRTQQEDSAVYLCASSLKRQGATNTGELFFGEGSRLTVL.

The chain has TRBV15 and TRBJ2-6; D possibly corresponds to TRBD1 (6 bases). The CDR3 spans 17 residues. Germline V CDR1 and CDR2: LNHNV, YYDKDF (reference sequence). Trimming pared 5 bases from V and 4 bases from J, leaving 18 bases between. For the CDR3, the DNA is TGTGCCACCAGCGGGGACACCGGACCGGGGGGGGCCAACGTCCTGACTTTC. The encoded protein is CATSGDTGPGGANVLTF.

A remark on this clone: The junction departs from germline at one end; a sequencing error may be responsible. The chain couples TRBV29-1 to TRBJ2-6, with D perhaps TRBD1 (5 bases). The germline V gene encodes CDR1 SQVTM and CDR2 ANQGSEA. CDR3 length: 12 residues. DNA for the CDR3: TGCAGCGTTTTGTCTGGGGCCAACGGCCTGACTTTC. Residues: CSVLSGANGLTF. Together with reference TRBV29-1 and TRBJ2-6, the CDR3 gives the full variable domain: SAVISQKPSRDICQRGTSLTIQCQVDSQVTMMFWYRQQPGQSLTLIATANQGSEATYESGFVIDKFPISRPNLTFSTLTVSNMSPEDSSIYLCSVLSGANGLTFGAGSRLTVL.